This T cell receptor beta chain is drawn from a study of shared clonotypes between healthy human individuals. On the study more broadly: Those who served as donors were a couple of women and a few men between the ages of 18 and 49.

This CDR3 has 13 residues. The germline gives CDR1 GTSNPN, CDR2 SVGIG (reference sequence). V was cut by 1 base and J by 14 bases, with 15 bases left in between. Sequenced by immunoSEQ multiplex PCR; TCRdb stores in-frame clones only, minus some. The sample has just over 2,000,000 clones, roughly 94% seen once. Naive CD8 cells comprised CD45RO-negative, CCR7-positively selected cells, excluding terminally differentiated effector memory CD45RA+ cells. Comment on this clone: Its antigen is still unknown.

Regarding the study as a whole: Around 5% of naive CD4 clonotypes were shared across several donors. Compared with clonotypes that all four donors shared, non-shared clonotypes had lower generation probabilities. A generally larger estimated richness was seen in naive subsets than in memory subsets.

The sequence derives from a man between 18 and 35 years old in good health. Sequenced: naive CD8+ T cells sorted from blood. The V gene is TRBV30, the J gene TRBJ1-6; no definite D call. CDR3 DNA: TGTGCCTGGAGTGGGTCCCGCCTTGGGGCCCTCCACTTT. Protein sequence: CAWSGSRLGALHF.